Listed below are T cell receptor beta chains from one sample, sequenced in a study of OX40 agonist ivuxolimab in advanced cancers. Measured with immunoSEQ multiplex PCR; TCRdb has only the in-frame clones, and not every one. The sample lists about 62,000 clones, approximately 79% occurring once. Sample: CD4+ or CD8+ T cells sorted from blood, taken in a trial of the OX40 agonist ivuxolimab. Receptors originate from an adult with an advanced solid tumor such as melanoma, head and neck, liver or kidney cancer. The CDR3 runs from the conserved cysteine through the conserved F or W. The order of the fields is clone size, J gene, V gene, D gene, CDR3 protein, CDR3 DNA. D genes are given only for firm matches. Where a row states a size, it is once, few, many or the class of an expanded clone; other rows omit it.

size: -
J: TRBJ2-7
V: TRBV29-1
D: -
CDR3: CSVEVWHPEDYEQYF
DNA: TGCAGCGTTGAAGTATGGCACCCCGAGGACTACGAGCAGTACTTC

size: -
J: TRBJ2-7
V: TRBV7-9
D: TRBD1
CDR3: CASSVQGAEQYF
DNA: TGTGCCAGCAGCGTTCAGGGGGCCGAGCAGTACTTC

size: once
J: TRBJ2-7
V: TRBV4-1
D: TRBD1
CDR3: CASSRLGQANSYEQYF
DNA: TGCGCCAGCAGCCGTTTGGGACAGGCCAATTCCTACGAGCAGTACTTC

size: few
J: TRBJ2-7
V: TRBV4-3
D: TRBD1
CDR3: CASGEGQGYEQYF
DNA: TGCGCCAGCGGGGAGGGACAGGGCTACGAGCAGTACTTC

size: few
J: TRBJ1-2
V: TRBV7-9
D: -
CDR3: CASSPSRTIYYGYTF
DNA: TGTGCCAGCAGCCCATCGAGGACAATTTACTATGGCTACACCTTC

size: few
J: TRBJ1-2
V: TRBV7-8
D: TRBD1
CDR3: CASSGRQGSYGYTF
DNA: TGTGCCAGCAGCGGTAGACAGGGGTCCTATGGCTACACCTTC

size: -
J: TRBJ1-2
V: TRBV7-2
D: -
CDR3: CASSAPPLGYGYTF
DNA: TGTGCCAGCAGCGCCCCTCCCCTGGGCTATGGCTACACCTTC

size: few
J: TRBJ2-1
V: TRBV29-1
D: -
CDR3: CSVEPLLIQRLNEQFF
DNA: TGCAGCGTTGAACCTCTTCTGATACAGAGATTGAATGAGCAGTTCTTC

size: -
J: TRBJ2-7
V: TRBV6-6
D: TRBD2
CDR3: CASYGDELAEIYEQYF
DNA: TGTGCCAGTTACGGGGATGAGCTAGCGGAGATTTACGAGCAGTACTTC

size: -
J: TRBJ2-1
V: TRBV5-1
D: TRBD1
CDR3: CASRAFEGAGNEQFF
DNA: TGCGCCAGCAGGGCTTTCGAGGGGGCTGGCAATGAGCAGTTCTTC

size: -
J: TRBJ2-1
V: TRBV7-9
D: TRBD2
CDR3: CASSVGTSGRNEQFF
DNA: TGTGCCAGCAGCGTTGGGACTAGCGGGAGAAATGAGCAGTTCTTC

size: -
J: TRBJ2-6
V: TRBV12-5
D: TRBD1
CDR3: CASGPRGLGANVLTF
DNA: TGTGCTAGTGGTCCCAGGGGGCTTGGGGCCAACGTCCTGACTTTC

size: -
J: TRBJ2-2
V: TRBV4-2
D: TRBD2
CDR3: CASLKSLAGGDTGELFF
DNA: TGTGCCAGCCTCAAAAGCCTAGCGGGAGGGGACACCGGGGAGCTGTTTTTT

size: once
J: TRBJ1-2
V: TRBV7-9
D: -
CDR3: CASSLQVGPNYGYTF
DNA: TGTGCCAGCAGCCTCCAGGTGGGACCTAACTATGGCTACACCTTC

size: -
J: TRBJ2-7
V: TRBV7-9
D: -
CDR3: CASSLQRGGYEQYF
DNA: TGTGCCAGCAGCCTCCAGCGTGGGGGCTACGAGCAGTACTTC

size: few
J: TRBJ2-1
V: TRBV28
D: TRBD2
CDR3: CASSIGGTSSYNEQFF
DNA: TGTGCCAGCTCCATCGGAGGGACTAGCTCTTACAATGAGCAGTTCTTC

size: once
J: TRBJ2-7
V: TRBV6-5
D: -
CDR3: CASSYSARVGGYEQYF
DNA: TGTGCCAGCAGTTACTCGGCTCGTGTCGGAGGCTACGAGCAGTACTTC

size: -
J: TRBJ2-3
V: TRBV9
D: -
CDR3: CASSVLAGLTDTQYF
DNA: TGTGCCAGCAGCGTACTCGCGGGGCTCACAGATACGCAGTATTTT

size: -
J: TRBJ1-4
V: TRBV30
D: TRBD1
CDR3: CAWRHGTGVEKLFF
DNA: TGTGCCTGGAGGCACGGGACAGGGGTCGAAAAACTGTTTTTT

size: -
J: TRBJ1-2
V: TRBV6-5
D: -
CDR3: CASRMKDGLTYGYTF
DNA: TGTGCCAGCAGAATGAAGGACGGACTAACTTATGGCTACACCTTC

size: few
J: TRBJ2-7
V: TRBV28
D: -
CDR3: CASSVRGEQYF
DNA: TGTGCCAGCAGCGTCCGGGGGGAGCAGTACTTC

size: -
J: TRBJ2-2
V: TRBV7-2
D: TRBD2
CDR3: CASSLRTSGRNTGELFF
DNA: TGTGCCAGCAGCTTAAGGACTAGCGGGAGAAATACCGGGGAGCTGTTTTTT

size: -
J: TRBJ1-2
V: TRBV5-6
D: -
CDR3: CASSLYQPNYGYTF
DNA: TGTGCCAGCAGCTTGTACCAACCTAACTATGGCTACACCTTC

size: -
J: TRBJ2-3
V: TRBV7-2
D: TRBD2
CDR3: CASSMGLAGGGDTQYF
DNA: TGTGCCAGCAGCATGGGACTAGCGGGGGGCGGGGATACGCAGTATTTT

size: -
J: TRBJ1-4
V: TRBV7-8
D: -
CDR3: CASSSRLGANEKLFF
DNA: TGTGCCAGCAGCTCCCGACTGGGAGCTAATGAAAAACTGTTTTTT

size: -
J: TRBJ2-1
V: TRBV7-9
D: TRBD2
CDR3: CASSLIPLAGGGDEQFF
DNA: TGTGCCAGCAGCTTAATTCCCCTAGCGGGAGGGGGTGATGAGCAGTTCTTC

size: -
J: TRBJ1-2
V: TRBV4-1
D: TRBD1
CDR3: CASSHPTVQWDRGNYGYTF
DNA: TGCGCCAGCAGCCACCCAACAGTTCAGTGGGACAGGGGAAACTATGGCTACACCTTC

size: -
J: TRBJ2-7
V: TRBV11-2
D: -
CDR3: CASSWTIYEQYF
DNA: TGTGCCAGCAGTTGGACCATTTACGAGCAGTACTTC

size: -
J: TRBJ2-1
V: TRBV2
D: -
CDR3: CASMTESYNEQFF
DNA: TGTGCCAGCATGACAGAATCCTACAATGAGCAGTTCTTC

size: -
J: TRBJ1-2
V: TRBV11-2
D: -
CDR3: CASSLGAGSYGYTF
DNA: TGTGCCAGCAGCTTAGGGGCAGGAAGCTATGGCTACACCTTC

size: -
J: TRBJ2-7
V: TRBV4-1
D: TRBD2
CDR3: CASSLRTSGIYEQYF
DNA: TGCGCCAGCAGCCTTAGGACTAGCGGGATCTACGAGCAGTACTTC

size: -
J: TRBJ2-7
V: TRBV19
D: TRBD1
CDR3: CASRRGQGPYEQYF
DNA: TGTGCCAGTAGGAGGGGACAGGGACCCTACGAGCAGTACTTC

size: once
J: TRBJ1-3
V: TRBV7-8
D: TRBD1
CDR3: CASSLDRTSGNTIYF
DNA: TGTGCCAGCAGCTTGGACAGGACCTCTGGAAACACCATATATTTT

size: -
J: TRBJ2-3
V: TRBV7-9
D: TRBD2
CDR3: CASSGRGTSGSTDTQYF
DNA: TGTGCCAGCAGCGGCCGTGGGACTAGCGGTAGCACAGATACGCAGTATTTT

size: -
J: TRBJ2-7
V: TRBV2
D: -
CDR3: CASSDPLREQYF
DNA: TGTGCCAGCAGTGACCCCCTTCGCGAGCAGTACTTC

size: -
J: TRBJ1-1
V: TRBV9
D: -
CDR3: CASSVGGETEAFF
DNA: TGTGCCAGCAGCGTAGGGGGGGAGACTGAAGCTTTCTTT

size: -
J: TRBJ2-7
V: TRBV4-1
D: -
CDR3: CASSLEGITYEQYF
DNA: TGTGCCAGCAGCTTGGAAGGCATCACCTACGAGCAGTACTTC

size: -
J: TRBJ1-6
V: TRBV4-3
D: -
CDR3: CASSQGGPLHF
DNA: TGCGCCAGCAGCCAAGGTGGACCCCTCCACTTT

size: -
J: TRBJ2-7
V: TRBV2
D: -
CDR3: CASSETRPPYEQYF
DNA: TGTGCCAGCAGTGAAACGCGGCCTCCTTACGAGCAGTACTTC

size: -
J: TRBJ2-7
V: TRBV7-9
D: -
CDR3: CASSLVRGSSYEQYF
DNA: TGTGCCAGCAGCTTAGTAAGGGGGAGCTCCTACGAGCAGTACTTC

size: -
J: TRBJ2-1
V: TRBV19
D: -
CDR3: CASSIGQWDEQFF
DNA: TGTGCCAGTAGTATAGGTCAGTGGGATGAGCAGTTCTTC

size: -
J: TRBJ1-1
V: TRBV9
D: -
CDR3: CASSGEQKVFF
DNA: TGTGCCAGCAGTGGAGAGCAAAAAGTTTTCTTT

size: -
J: TRBJ2-7
V: TRBV28
D: TRBD1
CDR3: CASSLGQHSYEQYF
DNA: TGTGCCAGCAGTTTGGGACAGCACTCCTACGAGCAGTACTTC

size: -
J: TRBJ1-2
V: TRBV7-2
D: TRBD1
CDR3: CASSSPARTGNTNYGYTF
DNA: TGTGCCAGCAGCTCCCCTGCCAGGACAGGGAATACTAACTATGGCTACACCTTC

size: -
J: TRBJ2-5
V: TRBV5-6
D: -
CDR3: CASSPPLGTQYF
DNA: TGTGCCAGCAGCCCACCCTTGGGGACCCAGTACTTC